The 19 T cell receptor beta chains below come from one sample, sequenced in a study of blood T cells in healthy people across ages. A second PCR, run for about 6 to 11 cycles, used a sample-barcoded 5' primer plus a J-beta primer mix. TCRdb reprocessed the 5' RACE reads via MiXCR and lists one record per CDR3 protein. This table has 1.8 million or so distinct CDR3 sequences, approximately 39% appearing once. The sequenced material came from blood. Every receptor here comes from a human donor in good health.

This clonotype was observed a few times. This chain connects TRBV5-1 to TRBJ2-1, with D perhaps matching TRBD1 (6 bases). CDR3 length equals 15 residues. Trimming pared 2 bases from V and 7 bases from J, leaving 16 bases between. Looked up from germline, CDR1 is SGHRS and CDR2 is YFSETQ. As DNA, the CDR3 is TGCGCCAGCAGCTTCATCGAATGGGGGCCGAATGAGCAGTTCTTC. It yields the protein CASSFIEWGPNEQFF.

The rearrangement joins TRBV7-2 to TRBJ2-7, with TRBD2 matching 8 bases. The CDR3 is 15 residues long. V was pared by 3 bases and J by 3 bases, with 7 bases of the junction left unmatched. Germline CDR1 and CDR2: SGHTA and FQGNSA. The CDR3 spells CASSLGSGEIYEQYF. Here the CDR3 DNA reads TGTGCCAGCAGCTTGGGTAGCGGGGAAATCTACGAGCAGTACTTC.

This clonotype has just a few counts. Compared with germline, one end of the junction differs, possibly owing to a read error. The V gene is TRBV5-1, the J gene TRBJ2-3; D is perhaps TRBD2 (5 bases). The V gene's germline CDR1 is SGHRS and CDR2 YFSETQ. The CDR3 has 13 amino acids. The CDR3 spells CASSFEGTDTQYF. DNA for the CDR3: TGTGCCAGCAGTTTTGAGGGTACAGATACGCAGTATTTT.

In the case of this clonotype: No conserved phenylalanine or tryptophan ends this CDR3, so it is likely a read error. This sequence joins TRBV29-1 and TRBJ1-2; D ambiguous. V was shortened by 7 bases and J by 5 bases, with 17 bases between the two germline ends. Germline V CDR1 and CDR2: SQVTM, ANQGSEA. The CDR3 spans 13 residues. The CDR3 nucleotides are TGCAGCGCTCGTCGGAGGGAAGGATATGGCTACACCGTC. As protein: CSARRREGYGYTV.

The J gene is TRBJ1-1, the V gene TRBV6-5, with 7 bases fitting TRBD1. Trimming took 5 bases from V and 0 from J; bases not matched to a gene: 6. This CDR3 contains 15 residues. Germline values: CDR1 MNHEY, CDR2 SVGAGI. CDR3 in amino acids: CASSQGQHMNTEAFF. In nucleotides, the CDR3 is TGTGCCAGCAGTCAGGGACAGCACATGAACACTGAAGCTTTCTTT.

The J gene is TRBJ2-7, the V gene TRBV7-2, with 8 bases lining up with TRBD2. The CDR3 has 15 amino acids. Germline V CDR1 and CDR2: SGHTA, FQGNSA. The trim removed 5 bases at V and 3 bases at J, leaving 9 bases unmatched. CDR3 coding DNA: TGTGCCAGCAGCCAGGAGGGCGGGGGGAACTACGAGCAGTACTTC. Protein sequence: CASSQEGGGNYEQYF.

The J gene is TRBJ2-7, the V gene TRBV6-1; the D is unclear. With 0 bases removed from V and 0 bases from J, the gap between germline ends came to 6 bases. The CDR3 spans 14 residues. Germline loops: CDR1 MNHNS, CDR2 SASEGT. The CDR3 sequence is CASSEASDSYEQYF. In nucleotides, the CDR3 is TGTGCCAGCAGTGAAGCAAGCGACTCCTACGAGCAGTACTTC.

This clonotype was observed a few times. V and J are TRBV28 and TRBJ1-1, with a weak D call TRBD1 (5 bases). Trimming took off 3 bases at V and 4 bases at J, with 18 bases between the two ends. Germline CDR1 and CDR2: MDHEN and SYDVKM. The CDR3 sequence is 16 residues long. The DNA for the CDR3 is TGTGCCAGCAGTTTTCGGGGGGAATTAGTTATCACTGAAGCTTTCTTT. Translation: CASSFRGELVITEAFF.

This chain links TRBV12-3 or TRBV12-4 with TRBJ1-1; unclear D gene. The CDR3 runs 12 residues. Trimming took off 5 bases at V and 3 bases at J, with 7 bases between the two ends. The CDR3 protein is CASSRFDTEAFF. In DNA, the CDR3 is TGTGCCAGCAGTCGTTTTGACACTGAAGCTTTCTTT.

Only a few counts were recorded for this clonotype. The rearrangement links TRBV28 to TRBJ2-3, with TRBD2 matching over 7 bases. The CDR3 has 13 residues. Trimming cost V 7 bases and J 5 bases; bases outside gene matches: 6. CDR1 and CDR2 (germline): MDHEN, SYDVKM. CDR3 coding DNA: TGTGCCAGCAAGTACCCGGGGGGAGATACGCAGTATTTT. This sequence encodes CASKYPGGDTQYF.

This chain joins TRBV4-1 and TRBJ2-1, with 9 bases matching TRBD2. This CDR3 has 18 amino acids. Germline CDR1 is MGHRA and CDR2 is YSYEKL. V shed 3 bases, J shed 4 bases, and the junction held 13 bases outside the gene matches. This CDR3 reads CASSHDPGGGVLYNEQFF. CDR3 nucleotides: TGCGCCAGCAGCCACGATCCAGGCGGGGGGGTTCTATACAATGAGCAGTTCTTC.

V and J are TRBV15 and TRBJ2-3; the match to TRBD2 covers 7 bases. CDR3 length equals 12 residues. Trimming cost V 7 bases and J 6 bases; bases outside gene matches: 4. Germline V gene lookup returns CDR1 LNHNV and CDR2 YYDKDF (reference sequence). The CDR3 here is CATNNGGDTQYF. CDR3 bases: TGTGCCACCAACAACGGGGGGGATACGCAGTATTTT. Together with reference TRBV15 and TRBJ2-3, the CDR3 gives the full variable domain: DAMVIQNPRYQVTQFGKPVTLSCSQTLNHNVMYWYQQKSSQAPKLLFHYYDKDFNNEADTPDNFQSRRPNTSFCFLDIRSPGLGDTAMYLCATNNGGDTQYFGPGTRLTVL.

The chain couples TRBV5-5 to TRBJ1-1; D is uncertain. Germline assignment: CDR1 SGHKS and CDR2 YYEKEE (reference sequence). There are 14 residues in the CDR3. Trimming pared 2 bases from V and 4 bases from J, leaving 12 bases between. CDR3 sequence: CASSFYDIPTEAFF. Here the CDR3 DNA reads TGTGCCAGCAGCTTCTATGACATTCCCACTGAAGCTTTCTTT.

The rearrangement uses TRBV7-9 and TRBJ2-7; TRBD1 is a possible D gene (5 bases). CDR3 length: 15 amino acids. V was trimmed by 1 base and J by 2 bases, leaving 12 bases between them. Germline CDR1 is SEHNR and CDR2 is FQNEAQ (reference sequence). Written as DNA, the CDR3 is TGTGCCAGCAGCTTAGTAGAGACAGAAACCTACGAGCAGTACTTC. Its translation is CASSLVETETYEQYF.

This clonotype turned up a few times. This chain joins TRBV28 and TRBJ1-2; D unclear. The CDR3 length is 13 residues. Germline-derived CDR1 and CDR2 are MDHEN and SYDVKM. The V and J ends lost 5 bases and 4 bases respectively, with 11 bases between them. The CDR3 loop reads CASSPMLGYGYTF. CDR3 sequence (DNA): TGTGCCAGCAGTCCTATGCTCGGCTATGGCTACACCTTC.

This clonotype occurred once. The chain is built from TRBV3-1 and TRBJ2-1; D not certain. Per germline, CDR1 LGHDT and CDR2 YNNKEL (reference sequence). This CDR3 has 14 amino acids. V was shortened by 0 bases and J by 6 bases, with 9 bases between the two germline ends. The CDR3 region is CASSQEGNRNEQFF. DNA of the CDR3: TGTGCCAGCAGCCAAGAAGGGAATCGCAATGAGCAGTTCTTC.

This chain uses TRBV12-3 or TRBV12-4 with TRBJ2-4; no reliable D call. The end of the DNA is better explained by TRBJ2-7, so the J call may be wrong. This CDR3 has 14 amino acids. The CDR3 here is CASSLPGPPYEQYF. The CDR3 coding sequence is TGTGCCAGCAGCCTCCCCGGGCCGCCCTACGAGCAGTACTTC.

This rearrangement joins TRBV9 to TRBJ1-3; D possibly corresponds to TRBD1 (5 bases). Germline-derived CDR1 and CDR2 are SGDLS and YYNGEE. CDR3 size: 15 residues. Trimming took 4 bases from V and 0 from J, leaving 11 bases between them. The CDR3, as DNA: TGTGCCAGCAGCCTAACAGGAGTCTCTGGAAACACCATATATTTT. This encodes CASSLTGVSGNTIYF.

The sample holds one count of this clonotype. The CDR3 nucleotides read TGCGCCAGCCGACCGTCATTTGGGCCGCGTGGTGAGCAGTTCTTC. Its protein is CASRPSFGPRGEQFF. The V and J genes are TRBV4-3 and TRBJ2-1; D not resolved. The CDR3 has 15 residues. V lost 8 bases, J lost 9 bases, and 23 bases lay in between. Germline lookup yields CDR1 LGHNA and CDR2 YSLEER.